This is a list of T cell receptor beta chains from one sample in a study of blood T cells in healthy people across ages. TCRdb re-derived calls from the 5' RACE reads in MiXCR, one entry per CDR3 protein. The table includes some 1.6 million distinct CDR3 sequences, roughly 32% detected once. The sequenced sample was blood. These receptor sequences come from a woman in her thirties in good health. The conserved cysteine and the conserved F or W are not part of the CDR3 here. The D gene is left open where the match is weak.

NA | TRBJ2-7 | TRBV6-1 | ASSAFDEQY
NA | TRBJ2-7 | TRBV11-2 | ASTPGRWYEQY
NA | TRBJ2-7 | TRBV20-1 | SARGLVHYEQY
NA | TRBJ1-2 | TRBV19 | ASAPGRSGGYT
NA | TRBJ2-1 | TRBV12-3/TRBV12-4 | ASSLGTGTTNEQF
NA | TRBJ1-5 | TRBV9 | ASSATGSSNQPQH
TRBD1 | TRBJ2-1 | TRBV6-1 | ASSPQGWSYNEQF
NA | TRBJ2-3 | TRBV20-1 | SARTGIRTTDTQY
TRBD2 | TRBJ2-1 | TRBV10-2 | ASSPTKTSLSYNEQF
NA | TRBJ1-1 | TRBV7-9 | ASSLNGAF
NA | TRBJ2-3 | TRBV14 | ASGFADSTDTQY
NA | TRBJ1-6 | TRBV2 | ASSQAGNSPLH
NA | TRBJ2-7 | TRBV21-1 | ASSKQGRLEQY
NA | TRBJ2-5 | TRBV20-1 | SATGEPKLQETQY
TRBD1 | TRBJ2-5 | TRBV5-1 | ASNPGIGTGRETQY
NA | TRBJ2-3 | TRBV20-1 | SARSRGSPTDTQY
NA | TRBJ2-7 | TRBV20-1 | SARDPAGAVGMYEQY
TRBD1 | TRBJ1-1 | TRBV6-1 | ASSALGQGYTEAF
TRBD2 | TRBJ2-3 | TRBV7-3 | ASSLGLAEVGTDTQY
TRBD1 | TRBJ2-7 | TRBV12-3/TRBV12-4 | ASRETGPYEQY
NA | TRBJ1-1 | TRBV7-8 | ASSSALGNTEAF
NA | TRBJ2-3 | TRBV6-5 | ASRRGGRRGQGTQY
NA | TRBJ2-1 | TRBV12-3/TRBV12-4 | ASSLIRTLYNEQF
NA | TRBJ2-5 | TRBV7-2 | ASSLSSAKGEETQY
TRBD2 | TRBJ2-1 | TRBV10-2 | ASSESAGGYYNEQF
NA | TRBJ1-1 | TRBV13 | ASTKDGGDTEAF
TRBD1 | TRBJ2-7 | TRBV5-1 | VSSVRPGQGPYEQY
NA | TRBJ2-1 | TRBV5-1 | ASSLLRDRNNEQF
NA | TRBJ1-1 | TRBV24-1 | ATSDRNTEAF
TRBD2 | TRBJ2-7 | TRBV29-1 | GVGGVGFYEQY
TRBD1 | TRBJ2-3 | TRBV29-1 | SFRGTGNTDTQY
TRBD2 | TRBJ2-2 | TRBV20-1 | SGRWGGNTGELF
NA | TRBJ1-5 | TRBV4-1 | ASSQDMRGGQPQH
NA | TRBJ1-1 | TRBV9 | ASSVEGHTEAF